Listed below are T cell receptor beta chains from one sample, sequenced in a study of blood T cell repertoires in COVID-19. The method was immunoSEQ multiplex PCR; TCRdb's version includes in-frame clones alone and lacks a portion of them. This sample has 130,000 to 150,000 clones, with roughly 84% found just once. Sample: PBMCs or T cells enriched from blood (not recorded which). All receptors come from a woman aged 50 to 65 who had been exposed to COVID-19. CDR3s include the opening cysteine and the closing phenylalanine or tryptophan. A D gene is named only where the DNA matches it firmly. Some rows mark clone size as missing; the rest say once, few, many or name a class of expanded clone.

DNA	CDR3	D	J	V	size
TGCGCCAGCAGCCCCACAGGTACTGAAGCTTTCTTT	CASSPTGTEAFF	.	TRBJ1-1	TRBV5-1	.
TGCGCCAGCACCCCAGCGACAGACCTTTGGCGCGGCTATGGCTACACCTTC	CASTPATDLWRGYGYTF	.	TRBJ1-2	TRBV10-1	many
TGTGCCAGCAGTTTAGGTGGGACAGGACGATTCACAGATACGCAGTATTTT	CASSLGGTGRFTDTQYF	TRBD1	TRBJ2-3	TRBV27	.
TGCGCCAGCAGCCAACTCTCCGGAGGGCAGACGAATCAGCCCCAGCATTTT	CASSQLSGGQTNQPQHF	.	TRBJ1-5	TRBV4-3	few
TGCGCCAGCAGCCGAGGCACAGATACGCAGTATTTT	CASSRGTDTQYF	.	TRBJ2-3	TRBV10-2	.
TGTGCCAGCAGCTTAGGTACAGGGGACTTGAACACTGAAGCTTTCTTT	CASSLGTGDLNTEAFF	TRBD1	TRBJ1-1	TRBV11-2	.
TGCGCCAGCAGCTTGTTCAGGGGAGGGACTGAAGCTTTCTTT	CASSLFRGGTEAFF	.	TRBJ1-1	TRBV5-1	.
TGTGCCAGCAGTGAATTGAGATCCTATAATTCACCCCTCCACTTT	CASSELRSYNSPLHF	.	TRBJ1-6	TRBV6-1	.
TGTGCCAGCAGCTTAGGGGGGGGTCCACCTGAAGCTTTCTTT	CASSLGGGPPEAFF	.	TRBJ1-1	TRBV7-9	.
TGTGCCAGTAGTATTACCGGGTACGGCAATGAGCAGTTCTTC	CASSITGYGNEQFF	.	TRBJ2-1	TRBV19	.
TGTGCCAGCAGCTACCTTGGCGGGTTTGAAGCTTTCTTT	CASSYLGGFEAFF	.	TRBJ1-1	TRBV5-8	.
TGTGCCAGCAGTTCCAAGACAGGGGGCTACGAGCAGTACTTC	CASSSKTGGYEQYF	TRBD1	TRBJ2-7	TRBV27	.
TGTGCCAGCAGCCAACCCTCCCCTTCACCCCTCCACTTT	CASSQPSPSPLHF	.	TRBJ1-6	TRBV4-2	.
TGTGCCAGCAGCCATACGACGGGGGGGCACACTGAAGCTTTCTTT	CASSHTTGGHTEAFF	.	TRBJ1-1	TRBV7-8	.
TGTGCCAGCAGTTTCGCCGGGACAGGGGTGAAGGGCACTGAAGCTTTCTTT	CASSFAGTGVKGTEAFF	TRBD1	TRBJ1-1	TRBV27	once
TGCGCCAGCAGCCAAGAAGCGGCAGGGGGATATCAGCCCCAGCATTTT	CASSQEAAGGYQPQHF	TRBD1	TRBJ1-5	TRBV4-3	.
TGTGCCAGCAGCCCGTCAGGCGTCTCTGGAAACACCATATATTTT	CASSPSGVSGNTIYF	.	TRBJ1-3	TRBV9	.
TGTGCCACCAGTGATTATCTGTCCCGGGACATACTTTCGGCTTTCTTT	CATSDYLSRDILSAFF	.	TRBJ1-1	TRBV24-1	.
TGTGCCACCCGGAGACTAGCGGGGGATACGGGCGAGCAGTACTTC	CATRRLAGDTGEQYF	TRBD2	TRBJ2-7	TRBV10-3	.
TGTGCCAGCAGCTTTGGGGACAGGGCTGGAAACACCATATATTTT	CASSFGDRAGNTIYF	TRBD1	TRBJ1-3	TRBV7-6	.
TGTGCCAGCAGAGCTTTGAATGAAAAACTGTTTTTT	CASRALNEKLFF	.	TRBJ1-4	TRBV2	few
TGCGCCAGCAGCCAAGGGGTCATACTATCCACAGATACGCAGTATTTT	CASSQGVILSTDTQYF	.	TRBJ2-3	TRBV4-3	.
TGCAGCGTTGAAGACACAGGGACAGGGAGTGGACTAGCGGGATTGTGGCAAGAGACCCAGTACTTC	CSVEDTGTGSGLAGLWQETQYF	TRBD2	TRBJ2-5	TRBV29-1	.
TGTGCCACCAGAACCGGGTCTTCCTATGGCTACACCTTC	CATRTGSSYGYTF	.	TRBJ1-2	TRBV6-5	.
TGCGCCAGCAGCCAAGATCATGAGACTAGCGGGCAGTATTTT	CASSQDHETSGQYF	TRBD2	TRBJ2-3	TRBV4-3	.
TGTGCCAGCAGTGAAGCGGGCGGGAGCTCCTACGAGCAGTACTTC	CASSEAGGSSYEQYF	TRBD2	TRBJ2-7	TRBV6-1	.
TGTGCCAGCAGCATTTTAGCGGGCCCCCAAGAGACCCAGTACTTC	CASSILAGPQETQYF	TRBD2	TRBJ2-5	TRBV9	.
TGTGCCAGCAGCTTGGGGTCAGGTTTCTACGAGCAGTACTTC	CASSLGSGFYEQYF	.	TRBJ2-7	TRBV5-4	.
TGTGCTAGTGGTTTGGGATCACCCGGGACAGCCTCCTTT	CASGLGSPGTASF	TRBD1	TRBJ1-1	TRBV12-5	.